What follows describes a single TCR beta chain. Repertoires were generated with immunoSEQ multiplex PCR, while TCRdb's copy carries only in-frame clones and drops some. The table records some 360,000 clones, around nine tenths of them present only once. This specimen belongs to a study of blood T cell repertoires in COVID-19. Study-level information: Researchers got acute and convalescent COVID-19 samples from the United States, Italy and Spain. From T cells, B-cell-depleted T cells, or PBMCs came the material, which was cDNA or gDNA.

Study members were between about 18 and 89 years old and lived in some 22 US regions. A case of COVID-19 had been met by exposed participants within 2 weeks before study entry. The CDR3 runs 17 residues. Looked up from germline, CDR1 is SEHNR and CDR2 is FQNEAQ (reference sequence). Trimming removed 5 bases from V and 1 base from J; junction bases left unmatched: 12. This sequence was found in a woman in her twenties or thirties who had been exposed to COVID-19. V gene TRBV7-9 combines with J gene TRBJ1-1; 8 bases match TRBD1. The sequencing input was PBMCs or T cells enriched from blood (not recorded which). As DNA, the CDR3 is TGTGCCAGCAGCATTAGTCATGGGACAGGTACGAACACTGAAGCTTTCTTT. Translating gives CASSISHGTGTNTEAFF.